This T cell receptor (beta chain) originates from a study of CD8 T cells in ankylosing spondylitis. One entry per CDR3 protein, called by TCRdb with MiXCR from the 5' RACE reads. The table has 350,000 to 450,000 distinct CDR3 sequences, 25% to 30% seen once. The CDR3 is 14 residues long. V lost 3 bases to trimming and J lost 0 bases, with 9 bases between them. Germline-derived CDR1 and CDR2 are DFQATT and SNEGSKA (reference sequence). With regard to this clonotype: Its antigen remains unidentified.

Findings and limits, study-wide: Reports of some motif variants in reactive arthritis synovial fluid and blood predate this one. A motif in TCR beta, a set of under 10 highly homologous variants, appeared characteristic of ankylosing spondylitis blood.

The clonotype was recovered from a male donor with ankylosing spondylitis. The specimen was blood, either unsorted or a sorted T cell fraction (not recorded which). This sequence joins TRBV20-1 and TRBJ2-1; D gene uncertain. For the CDR3, the DNA is TGCAGTGCTAGCCGTATGAGCTCCTACAATGAGCAGTTCTTC. Translation: CSASRMSSYNEQFF.